These 18 T cell receptor beta chains originate from one sample sequenced in a study of human T cells and chemical hapten exposure. TCRdb passed the RACE reads through MiXCR, listing each CDR3 protein once. The table records tens of thousands of distinct CDR3 sequences, 9.5% to 15% of them present only once. Stated time point: patch test 3, about 24 weeks after DPC sensitization. Treatment noted: therapeutic diphenylcyclopropenone sensitization with weekly scalp DPC. Sample: whole blood, taken in connection with sensitization to the hapten diphenylcyclopropenone (DPC). The receptors here all came from a man younger than 45 with alopecia areata. Some clones in this sample may be carry-over from other donors' samples.

This clonotype was seen repeatedly, ten times or more. The chain combines TRBV25-1 with TRBJ2-5; D is uncertain. CDR1 MGHDK and CDR2 SYGVNS come from the germline V gene. Trimming took 3 bases from V and 2 from J, leaving 16 bases between them. The CDR3 is 16 amino acids. Written as DNA, the CDR3 is TGTGCCAGCAGTGACTCCCTCGGTGGGCAGCAAGAGACCCAGTACTTC. This sequence encodes CASSDSLGGQQETQYF.

This clonotype showed up many times. This chain uses TRBV27 with TRBJ2-1, with 8 bases fitting TRBD2. Germline assignment: CDR1 MNHEY and CDR2 SMNVEV (reference sequence). This CDR3 comprises 15 residues. Unmatched junction bases numbered 6, after V lost 4 bases and J lost 4 bases. The CDR3 nucleotides read TGTGCCAGCAGTTCTCCGGGACTAGGTTACAATGAGCAGTTCTTC. This gives the protein CASSSPGLGYNEQFF.

V and J are TRBV29-1 and TRBJ1-4; TRBD1 is a possible D gene (6 bases). V was pared by 7 bases and J by 10 bases, with 22 bases between. This CDR3 is 14 amino acids long. CDR1 and CDR2 from the germline V gene are SQVTM and ANQGSEA. The DNA of the CDR3 is TGCAGCGCGTCGACAGGCGACGGTGGCGGAAAACTGTTTTTT. This translates into CSASTGDGGGKLFF.

This clonotype was seen only a few times. The chain joins TRBV18 to TRBJ1-5, with D perhaps matching TRBD1 (6 bases). V was clipped by 3 bases and J by 1 base, with 10 bases between them. Germline CDR1 and CDR2: KGHSH and LQKENI. CDR3 length equals 15 residues. CDR3 nucleotide sequence: TGTGCCAGCTCACCCGGGACAAAGAGCAATCAGCCCCAGCATTTT. Its protein is CASSPGTKSNQPQHF.

The rearrangement uses TRBV10-3 and TRBJ2-1, with D possibly matching TRBD1 (6 bases). Trimming cost V 2 bases and J 13 bases, with 15 bases left between them. Germline CDR1 and CDR2: ENHRY and SYGVKD. The length of the CDR3 is 13 residues. CDR3 coding DNA: TGTGCCATCAGTGAGCCACGGACAGCCCGACAGTTCTTC. Its translation: CAISEPRTARQFF.

The chain employs TRBV7-2 and TRBJ2-2, with D possibly TRBD1 on 5 matching bases. This CDR3 region has 15 residues. Trimming removed 3 bases at V and 5 bases at J, with 13 bases between. Per germline, CDR1 SGHTA and CDR2 FQGNSA. The CDR3 DNA follows: TGTGCCAGCAGCTTCTCCCCCCCAGGGACCGGGGAGCTGTTTTTT. Translating gives CASSFSPPGTGELFF.

The chain links TRBV29-1 to TRBJ1-1; 9 nucleotides line up with TRBD1. There are 15 residues in the CDR3. Germline loops: CDR1 SQVTM, CDR2 ANQGSEA. The trim removed 5 bases at V and 5 bases at J, leaving 12 bases unmatched. For the CDR3, the DNA is TGCAGCGTTAGAGGACCGGGACAGGGTTATACTGAAGCTTTCTTT. Its translation is CSVRGPGQGYTEAFF. Full variable domain (rest looked up from reference TRBV29-1 and TRBJ1-1): SAVISQKPSRDICQRGTSLTIQCQVDSQVTMMFWYRQQPGQSLTLIATANQGSEATYESGFVIDKFPISRPNLTFSTLTVSNMSPEDSSIYLCSVRGPGQGYTEAFFGQGTRLTVV.

The V gene is TRBV9, the J gene TRBJ1-2; no clear D. The CDR3 sequence is 13 residues long. Germline V CDR1 and CDR2: SGDLS, YYNGEE. Between the trimmed V and J ends, which lost 3 bases and 4 bases, there was a span of 10 bases. In DNA, the CDR3 is TGTGCCAGCAGCGCTGGGCGGATCTATGGCTACACCTTC. Amino acid sequence: CASSAGRIYGYTF.

The chain is built from TRBV6-5 and TRBJ2-1; 8 nucleotides agree with TRBD1. The germline V gene encodes CDR1 MNHEY and CDR2 SVGAGI. This CDR3 comprises 15 residues. Germline trimming cut 6 bases from V and 12 bases from J; bases unmatched to any gene: 16. The CDR3 protein is CASRPTDRAPMGQFF. The DNA of the CDR3 is TGTGCCAGCAGACCCACGGACAGGGCTCCTATGGGGCAGTTCTTC.

The chain employs TRBV18 and TRBJ1-2, with D possibly matching TRBD1 (5 bases). Germline CDR1 reads KGHSH; CDR2 reads LQKENI. The V end lost 6 bases, the J end lost 2 bases, and 22 bases lay between the germline ends. This CDR3 has 17 amino acids. In nucleotides, the CDR3 is TGTGCCAGCTCCAGAAATCAAGAGGGACCGGAGAACTATGGCTACACCTTC. Amino acids: CASSRNQEGPENYGYTF.

This clonotype came up many times. The gene calls are TRBV7-9 and TRBJ2-6; D might be TRBD1 or TRBD2, each matching 5 bases. Germline-derived CDR1 and CDR2 are SEHNR and FQNEAQ (reference sequence). Deletions cut 1 base from V and 0 bases from J, with 10 bases between. This CDR3 contains 17 residues. In DNA form, the CDR3 reads TGTGCCAGCAGCTTAGTTAGAGGGGCCTCTGGGGCCAACGTCCTGACTTTC. Its translation is CASSLVRGASGANVLTF.

This clonotype was detected a few times. The V gene is TRBV6-2 or TRBV6-3, the J gene TRBJ1-4; 7 nucleotides match TRBD1. CDR3 length: 17 residues. The germline V gene encodes CDR1 MNHEY and CDR2 SVGEGT. J was trimmed by 3 bases and V by 1 base; bases with no gene match: 8. The CDR3 DNA sequence: TGTGCCAGCAGTTACTTCATCCCGGGACAGCCTAATGAAAAACTGTTTTTT. It translates to CASSYFIPGQPNEKLFF.

The gene calls are TRBV6-5 and TRBJ2-7, with a tentative D call TRBD2 (5 bases). CDR3 length: 16 residues. The germline V gene has CDR1 MNHEY and CDR2 SVGAGI. The V and J ends lost 0 bases and 2 bases respectively, with 14 bases between them. The CDR3 DNA is TGTGCCAGCAGTTACTCGAGTCTGGAGGTGGCCTACGAGCAGTACTTC. This gives the protein CASSYSSLEVAYEQYF.

This clonotype has a handful of counts. The V and J genes are TRBV5-1 and TRBJ2-1; D call uncertain. CDR1 SGHRS and CDR2 YFSETQ come from the germline V gene. CDR3 length: 14 residues. Trimming removed 1 base from V and 7 bases from J, with 12 bases in between. CDR3 nucleotides: TGCGCCAGCAGCTTGCAAAGGCTGGATAATGAGCAGTTCTTC. Translating gives CASSLQRLDNEQFF.

V usage is TRBV28 and J usage is TRBJ2-2; D is unresolved. The CDR3 runs to 12 residues. The germline V gene has CDR1 MDHEN and CDR2 SYDVKM. Deletions cut 8 bases from V and 1 base from J, with 5 bases between. CDR3 loop: CASDGNTGELFF. The CDR3 DNA reads as TGTGCCAGCGATGGGAACACCGGGGAGCTGTTTTTT.

This clonotype was counted only a few times. This chain joins TRBV5-6 and TRBJ2-7; D remains unclear. This CDR3 has 17 residues. The germline V and J ends were trimmed by 2 bases and 5 bases, with 23 bases remaining between them. Germline V gene data show CDR1 as SGHDT and CDR2 as YYEEEE. The CDR3 DNA follows: TGTGCCAGCAGCTTTCGGCAGGTCTTTTCACTACGGGACGAGCAGTACTTC. This translates into CASSFRQVFSLRDEQYF.

The chain uses TRBV20-1 and TRBJ2-6; D remains unclear. Germline V gene sequence: CDR1 DFQATT, CDR2 SNEGSKA (reference sequence). V lost 1 base, J lost 2 bases, and 3 bases lay in between. The CDR3 spans 13 residues. The CDR3 sequence: CSARVAGANVLTF. CDR3 DNA: TGCAGTGCTAGAGTGGCTGGGGCCAACGTCCTGACTTTC.

There are a few counts of this clonotype. The J gene is TRBJ2-7, the V gene TRBV29-1; D possibly corresponds to TRBD1 (5 bases). The V gene's germline CDR1 is SQVTM and CDR2 ANQGSEA. The CDR3 runs to 12 residues. Trimming cost V 7 bases and J 3 bases, with 13 bases left between them. CDR3 sequence reads: CSGRDSSYEQYF. The CDR3 DNA sequence: TGCAGCGGCCGCGACAGCAGCTACGAGCAGTACTTC.